The rows below give T cell receptor beta chains drawn from one sample of a study of OX40 agonist ivuxolimab in advanced cancers. Assay: immunoSEQ multiplex PCR; the TCRdb copy retains only in-frame clones and omits some. The sample shows some 70,000 clones, around 85% of them seen only once. Sequencing was performed on CD4+ or CD8+ T cells sorted from blood, taken in a trial of the OX40 agonist ivuxolimab. The receptor set was obtained from an adult with an advanced solid tumor such as melanoma, head and neck, liver or kidney cancer. Each CDR3 is given with its conserved first and last residue. A D gene is named only where the DNA matches it firmly. Some rows mark clone size as missing; the rest say once, few, many or name a class of expanded clone.

clone_size d_call cdr3_length j_call v_call cdr3_aa cdr3_nt
. . 15 TRBJ2-5 TRBV27 CASRGRRGAIETQYF TGTGCCAGCAGGGGACGGAGGGGAGCGATAGAGACCCAGTACTTC
. . 14 TRBJ2-2 TRBV4-1 CASSAGQWTGELFF TGCGCCAGCAGCGCCGGACAGTGGACCGGGGAGCTGTTTTTT
few TRBD2 15 TRBJ2-3 TRBV6-1 CASSRLAGLGDTQYF TGTGCCAGCAGTAGACTAGCGGGATTGGGAGATACGCAGTATTTT
. TRBD1 14 TRBJ1-4 TRBV18 CASSRGQDNEKLFF TGTGCCAGCTCACGTGGACAGGATAATGAAAAACTGTTTTTT
few TRBD2 15 TRBJ2-3 TRBV5-4 CASSPGTSGLDTQYF TGTGCCAGCAGCCCCGGGACTAGCGGATTAGATACGCAGTATTTT
. . 15 TRBJ1-1 TRBV6-5 CASSYVGQMNTEAFF TGTGCCAGCAGTTACGTAGGGCAAATGAACACTGAAGCTTTCTTT
. . 14 TRBJ1-2 TRBV28 CASSPGGDLDGYTF TGTGCCAGCAGTCCCGGGGGGGATCTCGATGGCTACACCTTC
. TRBD1 14 TRBJ2-7 TRBV15 CATSRDGQGNEQYF TGTGCCACCAGCAGAGATGGACAGGGTAACGAGCAGTACTTC
. . 13 TRBJ1-2 TRBV2 CASSDTPSYGYTF TGTGCCAGCAGTGACACCCCCAGCTATGGCTACACCTTC
once . 15 TRBJ2-7 TRBV6-5 CASSSRGRVTYEQYF TGTGCCAGCAGTTCTCGGGGTCGGGTTACCTACGAGCAGTACTTC
. TRBD1 16 TRBJ1-2 TRBV29-1 CSVGGTRDRPNYGYTF TGCAGCGTTGGAGGAACCCGGGACAGACCTAACTATGGCTACACCTTC
. TRBD1 18 TRBJ2-3 TRBV18 CASSPIHAGQGTTDTQYF TGTGCCAGCTCACCTATCCATGCGGGACAGGGAACGACAGATACGCAGTATTTT
. TRBD2 14 TRBJ2-7 TRBV5-1 CASSFSGGPREQYF TGCGCCAGCAGCTTTTCGGGAGGGCCGAGAGAGCAGTACTTC
. . 13 TRBJ1-2 TRBV28 CASSLIGSYGYTF TGTGCCAGCAGTTTAATCGGGTCCTATGGCTACACCTTC
. TRBD1 17 TRBJ2-2 TRBV27 CASSRRQGTGGSGELFF TGTGCCAGCAGCCGACGGCAAGGGACAGGGGGCTCGGGGGAGCTGTTTTTT
. TRBD1 13 TRBJ2-5 TRBV25-1 CASTRTGEETQYF TGTGCCAGCACCAGGACAGGGGAAGAGACCCAGTACTTC
few . 14 TRBJ2-2 TRBV7-2 CASSFGGGTGELFF TGTGCCAGCAGCTTCGGTGGAGGCACCGGGGAGCTGTTTTTT
. TRBD2 17 TRBJ2-1 TRBV28 CASSFGPLAVTYNEQFF TGTGCCAGCAGTTTTGGGCCGCTAGCGGTAACTTACAATGAGCAGTTCTTC
. TRBD2 15 TRBJ2-3 TRBV30 CASRHPTSGGDTQYF TGTGCCTCCAGACACCCGACTAGCGGGGGGGATACGCAGTATTTT
. . 13 TRBJ2-3 TRBV15 CATSIGDTDRRYF TGTGCCACCAGCATAGGGGACACCGACCGCCGGTATTTT
. . 14 TRBJ2-1 TRBV2 CASGLSGSYNEQFF TGTGCCAGCGGATTGTCGGGTTCCTACAATGAGCAGTTCTTC
. . 15 TRBJ1-1 TRBV5-1 CASSLGGGRGTEAFF TGCGCCAGCAGCTTGGGAGGGGGGCGCGGAACTGAAGCTTTCTTT
. . 16 TRBJ1-3 TRBV15 CATSRDRGVSGNTIYF TGTGCCACCAGCAGAGATAGGGGAGTCTCTGGAAACACCATATATTTT
. . 12 TRBJ2-2 TRBV14 CASSQTGRELFF TGTGCCAGCAGCCAAACCGGAAGGGAGCTGTTTTTT
once . 13 TRBJ1-3 TRBV29-1 CSVIPFSGNTIYF TGCAGCGTTATCCCCTTCTCTGGAAACACCATATATTTT
. . 13 TRBJ2-1 TRBV7-8 CASSANRAGEQFF TGTGCCAGCAGCGCAAACCGGGCAGGCGAGCAGTTCTTC
. . 15 TRBJ1-1 TRBV15 CATSSGGGGNTEAFF TGTGCCACCAGCTCTGGCGGCGGGGGAAACACTGAAGCTTTCTTT
. TRBD2 15 TRBJ2-5 TRBV5-4 CASSFETSSQETQYF TGTGCCAGCAGCTTCGAGACTAGCAGCCAAGAGACCCAGTACTTC
once TRBD1 17 TRBJ2-6 TRBV18 CASSKGTAPLGANVLTF TGTGCCAGCTCAAAAGGGACAGCCCCCCTCGGGGCCAACGTCCTGACTTTC
. . 17 TRBJ1-1 TRBV18 CASSPLQIKGLNTEAFF TGTGCCAGCTCACCACTCCAGATAAAGGGCTTGAACACTGAAGCTTTCTTT
. . 16 TRBJ2-1 TRBV5-1 CASSLGAGTSYNEQFF TGCGCCAGCAGCTTGGGGGCCGGGACCTCCTACAATGAGCAGTTCTTC
. TRBD1 12 TRBJ2-5 TRBV19 CASSRGKETQYF TGTGCCAGTAGCAGGGGGAAGGAGACCCAGTACTTC
. . 14 TRBJ2-5 TRBV5-6 CASSLLTGQETQYF TGTGCCAGCAGCTTGTTGACGGGACAAGAGACCCAGTACTTC
. . 12 TRBJ2-7 TRBV30 CAWNEEYYEQYF TGTGCCTGGAATGAAGAATACTACGAGCAGTACTTC
. TRBD1 15 TRBJ2-2 TRBV7-2 CASSSQGGRPGELFF TGTGCCAGCAGCTCACAGGGGGGAAGGCCCGGGGAGCTGTTTTTT
few . 14 TRBJ2-2 TRBV18 CASGQAAGTGELFF TGTGCCAGCGGCCAAGCGGCGGGCACCGGGGAGCTGTTTTTT
once . 12 TRBJ1-6 TRBV6-5 CASRDGFSPLHF TGTGCCAGCAGGGACGGGTTTTCACCCCTCCACTTT
. TRBD1 15 TRBJ2-7 TRBV30 CAWKGAGTGDYEQYF TGTGCCTGGAAGGGGGCGGGGACAGGGGACTACGAGCAGTACTTC
. . 13 TRBJ2-1 TRBV19 CASSSQGGGEQFF TGTGCCAGTAGTTCTCAGGGGGGAGGCGAGCAGTTCTTC
once . 16 TRBJ1-3 TRBV19 CASTPGWESFGNTIYF TGTGCCAGTACCCCGGGTTGGGAATCTTTCGGAAACACCATATATTTT
once . 17 TRBJ2-6 TRBV2 CASNPGPGRSGANVLTF TGTGCCAGCAATCCGGGACCGGGAAGGTCTGGGGCCAACGTCCTGACTTTC
. TRBD2 16 TRBJ2-7 TRBV5-1 CASTGSGRAVQSEQYF TGCGCCAGCACTGGTAGCGGGAGGGCCGTCCAGTCCGAGCAGTACTTC
. . 14 TRBJ1-2 TRBV5-6 CASSLPGEVYGYTF TGTGCCAGCAGCTTACCAGGGGAGGTCTATGGCTACACCTTC
. TRBD2 13 TRBJ2-1 TRBV6-6 CAIKRERYNEQFF TGTGCCATCAAGCGGGAGAGGTACAATGAGCAGTTCTTC